These 8 T cell receptor beta chains came from one sample sequenced in a study of T cell responses to AZD1222 COVID-19 vaccine. The table came from immunoSEQ multiplex PCR; TCRdb's copy has only in-frame clones and leaves some out. Among some 150,000 clones listed, around 85% were seen once. The specimen was peripheral blood, collected after recovery from COVID-19. The receptors stem from an adult who had recovered from COVID-19.

The J gene is TRBJ1-5, the V gene TRBV7-9; D is uncertain. The germline CDR1 and CDR2 sequences are SEHNR and FQNEAQ (reference sequence). The CDR3 is 15 residues long. Trimming left V 1 base short and J 0 bases short, with 7 bases between. Written as DNA, the CDR3 is TGTGCCAGCAGCTTAGGGGTCCATAGCAATCAGCCCCAGCATTTT. Its translation is CASSLGVHSNQPQHF.

CDR3 sequence (DNA): TGTGCCAGCAGTTTGGCAGGGGGGAATCATCAGCCCCAGCATTTT. This codes for CASSLAGGNHQPQHF. The chain employs TRBV28 and TRBJ1-5, with 7 bases aligning to TRBD1. The CDR3 has 15 amino acids. With 3 bases clipped from V and 5 bases from J, the junction kept 7 bases outside the gene matches. Germline V gene lookup returns CDR1 MDHEN and CDR2 SYDVKM.

This clone occurred a few times. The rearrangement uses TRBV5-4 and TRBJ1-4; no clear D. Trimming stripped 4 bases from V and 7 bases from J, with 17 bases between. From germline, CDR1 is SGHNT and CDR2 YYREEE (reference sequence). The length of the CDR3 is 15 residues. CDR3 residues: CASSQQMDRTEKLFF. The CDR3 DNA follows: TGTGCCAGCAGCCAGCAGATGGATAGGACTGAAAAACTGTTTTTT.

This rearrangement joins TRBV5-1 to TRBJ2-3; TRBD2 matches 8 bases. V was pared by 5 bases and J by 0 bases, with 5 bases of the junction left unmatched. Germline V gene data show CDR1 as SGHRS and CDR2 as YFSETQ. The CDR3 consists of 15 residues. The chain's CDR3 is CASRPTSGSTDTQYF. The CDR3 nucleotides read TGCGCCAGCAGACCCACTAGCGGTAGCACAGATACGCAGTATTTT.

CDR3 DNA sequence: TGTGCCAGCAGCTATACTAGCGGGGACTACAATGAGCAGTTCTTC. Its protein product is CASSYTSGDYNEQFF. The genes are TRBV11-1 and TRBJ2-1, with 10 bases aligning to TRBD2. The CDR3 is 15 amino acids. Unmatched junction bases numbered 3, after V lost 4 bases and J lost 3 bases. CDR1 and CDR2 from the germline V gene are SGHAT and FQDESV (reference sequence).

The V and J genes are TRBV24-1 and TRBJ2-3; D is possibly TRBD1 or TRBD2 (5 bases each). Trimming left V 3 bases short and J 6 bases short, with 15 bases between. Germline CDR1 reads KGHDR; CDR2 reads SFDVKD. CDR3 length equals 15 residues. CDR3 sequence (DNA): TGTGCCACCAGTGATAGGGACGGTCCTGAGGATACGCAGTATTTT. This encodes CATSDRDGPEDTQYF.

The chain carries TRBV11-2 and TRBJ2-3, with 8 bases aligning to TRBD2. Germline-derived CDR1 and CDR2 are SGHAT and FQNNGV. J gave up 5 bases and V 2 bases, and 6 bases lay outside the gene matches. The CDR3 extends over 15 amino acids. The CDR3, as DNA: TGTGCCAGCAGCTTACGGGGGGGGGCAGGAGATACGCAGTATTTT. Translated: CASSLRGGAGDTQYF. The full variable domain, completed using reference TRBV11-2 and TRBJ2-3, is EAGVAQSPRYKIIEKRQSVAFWCNPISGHATLYWYQQILGQGPKLLIQFQNNGVVDDSQLPKDRFSAERLKGVDSTLKIQPAKLEDSAVYLCASSLRGGAGDTQYFGPGTRLTVL.

The rearrangement links TRBV5-8 to TRBJ2-1, with D hard to call. CDR1 and CDR2 (germline): SGHTS, YDEGEE. V dropped 1 base and J dropped 0 bases, with 8 bases sitting between them. The CDR3 runs 15 residues. CDR3 region: CASSLTQSSYNEQFF. DNA for the CDR3: TGTGCCAGCAGCTTGACCCAAAGCTCCTACAATGAGCAGTTCTTC. Using reference TRBV5-8 and TRBJ2-1 for the parts outside the CDR3, the full variable domain is EAGVTQSPTHLIKTRGQQATLRCSPISGHTSVYWYQQALGLGLQFLLWYDEGEERNRGNFPPRFSGRQFPNYSSELNVNALELEDSALYLCASSLTQSSYNEQFFGPGTRLTVL.